This is a list of T cell receptor beta chains from one sample in a study of long-term antiretroviral therapy in people with HIV. Sequencing used immunoSEQ multiplex PCR; TCRdb keeps in-frame clones, though not all of them. Here the sample spans approximately 15,000 clones, over 70% being singletons. The sample in question was unsorted PBMCs, obtained 1.5 years before starting antiretroviral therapy. The receptors were gathered from a woman aged 45-60 years with HIV. The CDR3 runs from the conserved cysteine through the conserved F or W. A D gene is named only where the DNA matches it firmly. A row's size may be missing; if present it is once, few, many or a size class.

>TRBJ1-4|13|-|-|TRBV2
TGTGCCACCGTAGGGACCTACCAAGAAAAACTGTTTTTT
CATVGTYQEKLFF
>TRBJ1-5|13|-|-|TRBV7-7
TGTGCCAGCAGCTTAGACTGGGATCAGCCCCAGCATTTT
CASSLDWDQPQHF
>TRBJ2-3|16|TRBD2|-|TRBV9
TGTGCCAGCAGCCCTTGGACTAGCGGGGGGGGAGATACGCAGTATTTT
CASSPWTSGGGDTQYF
>TRBJ2-5|16|-|-|TRBV7-9
TGTGCCAGCAGCTTAAGACCTGGAGGGGACCAAGAGACCCAGTACTTC
CASSLRPGGDQETQYF
>TRBJ1-2|14|-|-|TRBV7-9
TGTGCCAGCAGCTTAGAGGGGGGGGCTAAGGGCTACACCTTC
CASSLEGGAKGYTF
>TRBJ2-2|15|-|-|TRBV13
TGTGCCAGCAGCCGCCGCAGCGGTGACACCGGGGAGCTGTTTTTT
CASSRRSGDTGELFF
>TRBJ1-4|15|-|-|TRBV7-9
TGTGCCAGCAGCTTATCCGGGGGAACTAATGAAAAACTGTTTTTT
CASSLSGGTNEKLFF
>TRBJ2-1|17|-|-|TRBV27
TGTGCCAGCAGTTTCTGGGGGGGGCAAAGCTCCTACAATGAGCAGTTCTTC
CASSFWGGQSSYNEQFF
>TRBJ1-2|13|-|-|TRBV13
TGTGCCAGCAGCTTAGCCGGGGGCTATGGCTACACCTTC
CASSLAGGYGYTF
>TRBJ2-1|13|TRBD1|-|TRBV5-1
TGCGCCAGCAGCTTGGTCCCCGACAGGGAACCGTTCTTC
CASSLVPDREPFF
>TRBJ2-1|13|-|few|TRBV7-2
TGTGCCAGCAGCTTAGGCCCCTACAATGAGCAGTTCTTC
CASSLGPYNEQFF
>TRBJ1-2|14|TRBD1|-|TRBV27
TGTGCCAGCAGTTTGGGGGGACAGACCTATGGCTACACCTTC
CASSLGGQTYGYTF
>TRBJ2-5|14|-|-|TRBV2
TGTGCCAGCAGTGAAGGGGGGACTGCACTGACCCAGTACTTC
CASSEGGTALTQYF
>TRBJ2-2|19|TRBD2|-|TRBV4-1
TGCGCCAGCAGCCAAGAGGTGGTGGTAGCGGGGGCAAACACCGGGGAGCTGTTTTTT
CASSQEVVVAGANTGELFF
>TRBJ2-1|14|-|-|TRBV6-4
TGTGCCAGCAAGCCGGACTCGCCATACAATGAGCAGTTCTTC
CASKPDSPYNEQFF
>TRBJ1-2|13|-|-|TRBV9
TGTGCCAGCAGTCCTAGGGAGGGCTATGGCTACACCTTC
CASSPREGYGYTF
>TRBJ2-4|13|-|-|TRBV29-1
TGCAGCGTTGAGGTCCAAGCCAAAAACATTCAGTACTTC
CSVEVQAKNIQYF
>TRBJ2-2|13|-|-|TRBV19
TGTGCCAGTAGACAGGGAATGACCGGGGAGCTGTTTTTT
CASRQGMTGELFF
>TRBJ1-2|13|TRBD1|few|TRBV5-4
TGTGCCAGTAGTCTACAGGGGGCGGGTGGCTACACCTTC
CASSLQGAGGYTF
>TRBJ2-3|16|TRBD2|few|TRBV5-6
TGTGCCAGCAGCTTGGCCCTAGCGGGGGTCACAGATACGCAGTATTTT
CASSLALAGVTDTQYF
>TRBJ2-5|15|-|-|TRBV10-3
TGTGCCATCAGCCGGGACCGCCACCCTACGGAGACCCAGTACTTC
CAISRDRHPTETQYF
>TRBJ2-1|17|TRBD2|-|TRBV5-1
TGCGCCAGCAGCTGGGGACTAGCGGGGGGCTCCTACAATGAGCAGTTCTTC
CASSWGLAGGSYNEQFF
>TRBJ1-5|15|-|-|TRBV7-8
TGTGCCAGCAGCTTAGGGGTCGGGGGCGGGCAGCCCCAGCATTTT
CASSLGVGGGQPQHF
>TRBJ1-2|13|TRBD1|-|TRBV5-4
TGTGCCAGCAGCTTAGGGGGCGGCTATGGCTACACCTTC
CASSLGGGYGYTF